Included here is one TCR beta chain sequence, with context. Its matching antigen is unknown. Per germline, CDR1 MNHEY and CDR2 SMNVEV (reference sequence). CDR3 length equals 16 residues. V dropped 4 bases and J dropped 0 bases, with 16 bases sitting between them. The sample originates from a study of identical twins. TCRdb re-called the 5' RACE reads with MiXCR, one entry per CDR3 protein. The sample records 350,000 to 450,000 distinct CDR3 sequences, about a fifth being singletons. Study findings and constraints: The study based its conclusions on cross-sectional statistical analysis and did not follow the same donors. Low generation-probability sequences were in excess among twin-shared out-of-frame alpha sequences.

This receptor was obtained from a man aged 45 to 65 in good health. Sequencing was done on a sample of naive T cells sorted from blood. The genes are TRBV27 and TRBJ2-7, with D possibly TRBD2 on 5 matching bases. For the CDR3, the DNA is TGTGCCAGCAGTTCGGGGAGCCCCCTTTTCTCCTACGAGCAGTACTTC. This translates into CASSSGSPLFSYEQYF.